This T cell receptor (beta chain) was recovered during a study of CD8+CD57+ T cells in acquired aplastic anemia. Study as a whole: Each DNA sample taken from sorted CD4+ and CD8+ cells came to approximately 3.3 ug on average. General study findings and limits: Overlapping CD8+ CDR3 repertoires of patients and controls contained under 30 shared sequences.

All sequencing subjects had displayed CD8+CD57+ cell expansion on flow cytometry. Details on this clonotype: The antigen remains unidentified. Compared with germline, one end of the junction differs, possibly owing to a read error.

Looked up from germline, CDR1 is LNHNV and CDR2 is YYDKDF (reference sequence). The CDR3 has 13 residues. Genomic DNA constituted the template upon which TCR beta VDJ and CDR3 profiling was performed. TCRdb re-called the reads with MiXCR, one entry per CDR3 protein. This table holds 55,000 to 60,000 distinct CDR3 sequences, roughly three fifths found once. This receptor was obtained from a human donor with aplastic anemia. Source material: sorted CD4+, CD8+, or CD8+CD57+ T cells (not recorded which) from PBMCs. The rearrangement links TRBV15 to TRBJ2-1; a weak D match, TRBD1 (6 bases). Here the CDR3 reads CASSLGNREGQFF. The CDR3 DNA reads as TGTGCCAGCAGCTTAGGAAACAGGGAAGGACAGTTCTTC.